Below, 24 T cell receptor beta chains from the same sample are listed, as sequenced in a study of blood T cell repertoires in COVID-19. Profiling relied on immunoSEQ multiplex PCR, and the TCRdb table lists in-frame clones only, not all of them. The table has approximately 500,000 clones, 89% seen once. Input material: peripheral blood. These receptors all stem from a man between 18 and 29 years old with COVID-19, enrolled during active disease.

The chain recombines TRBV9 with TRBJ2-7; D may be TRBD2 (5 bases). Germline V gene data show CDR1 as SGDLS and CDR2 as YYNGEE. Trimming shortened V by 7 bases and J by 4 bases, and 21 bases separated the two germline ends. The CDR3 covers 15 residues. The CDR3 region is CASSESYGVTYEQYF. CDR3 nucleotides: TGTGCCAGCTCCGAGAGCTACGGGGTGACATACGAGCAGTACTTC. Combining the CDR3 with reference TRBV9 and TRBJ2-7 gives the whole variable domain DSGVTQTPKHLITATGQRVTLRCSPRSGDLSVYWYQQSLDQGLQFLIQYYNGEERAKGNILERFSAQQFPDLHSELNLSSLELGDSALYFCASSESYGVTYEQYFGPGTRLTVT.

In its sample, this clone was seen a few times. The J gene is TRBJ1-3, the V gene TRBV4-2; D is perhaps TRBD1 (5 bases). Trimming took off 5 bases at V and 1 base at J, with 9 bases between the two ends. The CDR3 loop spans 14 amino acids. In germline, CDR1 is LGHNA, CDR2 YNFKEQ. Written as DNA, the CDR3 is TGTGCCAGCAGCTCAGGGTTATCTGGAAACACCATATATTTT. Its translation is CASSSGLSGNTIYF.

The chain carries TRBV4-1 and TRBJ2-1, with 15 bases that match TRBD2. Germline values: CDR1 MGHRA, CDR2 YSYEKL. The CDR3 spans 16 residues. After removal of 3 bases from V and 7 bases from J, the junction contained 4 bases not matched to a gene. The CDR3 coding sequence is TGCGCCAGCAGCCAGGAGGGACTAGCGGGGGGAAATGAGCAGTTCTTC. Its protein product is CASSQEGLAGGNEQFF.

The rearrangement joins TRBV2 to TRBJ2-2; 8 bases are a match to TRBD1. Germline V lookup: CDR1 SNHLY, CDR2 FYNNEI. This CDR3 comprises 13 residues. Trimming cost V 9 bases and J 5 bases; bases outside gene matches: 5. CDR3 nucleotide sequence: TGTGCCAGGGGACAGGCTTCAACCGGGGAGCTGTTTTTT. It translates to CARGQASTGELFF.

This chain links TRBV5-8 with TRBJ1-2, with D perhaps TRBD1 (6 bases). CDR1 SGHTS and CDR2 YDEGEE come from the germline V gene. Trimming stripped 4 bases from V and 5 bases from J, with 18 bases between. The CDR3 length is 15 residues. CDR3 nucleotide sequence: TGTGCCAGCAGCGATGGATTACAGGGTTATTATGGCTACACCTTC. Its translation is CASSDGLQGYYGYTF.

The rearrangement links TRBV5-4 to TRBJ2-1; D is perhaps TRBD2 (6 bases). This CDR3 is 15 amino acids long. V lost 0 bases to trimming and J lost 7 bases, with 14 bases between them. Germline V gene sequence: CDR1 SGHNT, CDR2 YYREEE (reference sequence). CDR3 nucleotide sequence: TGTGCCAGCAGCTTGGGCGGGGCTCGGGATAATGAGCAGTTCTTC. Its protein product is CASSLGGARDNEQFF.

The V and J genes are TRBV14 and TRBJ1-2, with 10 positions matching TRBD1. From germline, CDR1 is SGHDN and CDR2 FVKESK. The junction had 8 bases not matched to a gene; V was cut back by 3 bases and J by 7 bases. CDR3 length: 15 residues. CDR3 nucleotide sequence: TGTGCCAGCAGCCAGAGCGGGGGACAGGGGAGTGGCTACACCTTC. Translated, it gives CASSQSGGQGSGYTF.

This clone was counted a few times. The chain links TRBV3-1 (or the pseudogene TRBV3-2) to TRBJ1-3, with TRBD1 matching over 9 bases. The CDR3 is 18 amino acids. Germline values: CDR1 LGHDT, CDR2 YNNKEL (reference sequence). The ends lost 1 base at V and 0 bases at J; junction bases unmatched: 7. The CDR3 DNA reads as TGTGCCAGCAGCCAAGGCACGACAGGGGGTAGCTCTGGAAACACCATATATTTT. It yields the protein CASSQGTTGGSSGNTIYF.

The chain is built from TRBV25-1 and TRBJ2-7; 8 nucleotides agree with TRBD1. The CDR3 contains 15 residues. V was clipped by 8 bases and J by 6 bases; unmatched bases: 15. The V gene's germline CDR1 is MGHDK and CDR2 SYGVNS. Written as DNA, the CDR3 is TGTGCCAGCGGAGGAGGGACAGGTGGGTCAGGCGAGCAGTACTTC. As protein: CASGGGTGGSGEQYF.

The chain recombines TRBV5-1 with TRBJ2-1, with D possibly matching TRBD1 (5 bases). This CDR3 is built from 14 residues. Looked up from germline, CDR1 is SGHRS and CDR2 is YFSETQ. Trimming pared 1 base from V and 6 bases from J, leaving 11 bases between. The DNA for the CDR3 is TGCGCCAGCAGCTTGCTAGGGGCTGGCAATGAGCAGTTCTTC. It yields the protein CASSLLGAGNEQFF.

Only a few counts were recorded for this clone. The rearrangement joins TRBV11-2 to TRBJ2-1, with D unresolved. V was trimmed by 8 bases and J by 9 bases, leaving 8 bases between them. Germline-derived CDR1 and CDR2 are SGHAT and FQNNGV. This CDR3 has 10 amino acids. CDR3 residues: CASGVSEQFF. Written as DNA, the CDR3 is TGTGCCAGCGGTGTGAGTGAGCAGTTCTTC. Complete variable domain (other parts from reference TRBV11-2 and TRBJ2-1): EAGVAQSPRYKIIEKRQSVAFWCNPISGHATLYWYQQILGQGPKLLIQFQNNGVVDDSQLPKDRFSAERLKGVDSTLKIQPAKLEDSAVYLCASGVSEQFFGPGTRLTVL.

This chain uses TRBV7-2 with TRBJ2-1, with 10 bases that match TRBD2. With 1 base clipped from V and 3 bases from J, the junction kept 6 bases outside the gene matches. CDR3 length: 17 amino acids. Germline V lookup: CDR1 SGHTA, CDR2 FQGNSA. CDR3 loop: CASSLGASGSFYNEQFF. CDR3 nucleotides: TGTGCCAGCAGCTTAGGGGCTAGCGGGAGTTTCTACAATGAGCAGTTCTTC.

The chain employs TRBV11-2 and TRBJ2-3, with D possibly being TRBD1 (5 bases). CDR3 length equals 13 residues. The V end lost 6 bases, the J end lost 6 bases, and 13 bases lay between the germline ends. CDR1 and CDR2 from the germline V gene are SGHAT and FQNNGV. The CDR3 loop reads CASRLGPVDTQYF. DNA for the CDR3: TGTGCCAGCAGACTGGGGCCGGTCGATACGCAGTATTTT.

This clone was observed once. This chain links TRBV5-1 with TRBJ2-1, with TRBD2 matching over 11 bases. Losses at the gene ends were 4 bases for V and 8 bases for J; bases not matched to a gene: 5. The CDR3 spans 14 residues. Germline loops: CDR1 SGHRS, CDR2 YFSETQ. CDR3: CASSQGTSGDEQFF. As DNA, the CDR3 is TGCGCCAGCAGCCAGGGGACTAGCGGAGATGAGCAGTTCTTC.

This chain connects TRBV7-2 to TRBJ1-1; 11 nucleotides agree with TRBD1. Germline CDR1 and CDR2: SGHTA and FQGNSA. V shed 4 bases and J 5 bases; nucleotides not matched to a gene: 12. The CDR3 extends over 17 amino acids. CDR3 protein: CASSSVGQGARGTEAFF. In nucleotides, the CDR3 is TGTGCCAGCAGCTCCGTAGGACAGGGGGCGCGGGGGACTGAAGCTTTCTTT.

The chain links TRBV3-1 (or the pseudogene TRBV3-2) to TRBJ2-3; D is perhaps TRBD2 (5 bases). The germline V gene has CDR1 LGHDT and CDR2 YNNKEL (reference sequence). V dropped 0 bases and J dropped 1 base, with 11 bases sitting between them. This CDR3 has 16 residues. DNA for the CDR3: TGTGCCAGCAGCCAAGAGATTCTAGCTCGCACAGATACGCAGTATTTT. It yields the protein CASSQEILARTDTQYF.

V gene TRBV4-1 combines with J gene TRBJ1-4, with D possibly matching TRBD1 (6 bases). V was cut by 5 bases and J by 8 bases, with 18 bases left in between. The CDR3 runs to 15 residues. CDR1 is MGHRA and CDR2 is YSYEKL in the germline V gene. CDR3: CASSETTGSVEKLFF. The CDR3 DNA reads as TGCGCCAGCAGCGAAACAACAGGGTCCGTGGAAAAACTGTTTTTT.

V is TRBV10-2 and J is TRBJ2-6, with 8 bases that match TRBD1. This CDR3 has 15 amino acids. With 9 bases clipped from V and 4 bases from J, the junction kept 8 bases outside the gene matches. Germline assignment: CDR1 WSHSY and CDR2 SAAADI. This CDR3 reads CASSTGVEGANVLTF. CDR3 bases: TGCGCCAGTTCGACAGGGGTAGAAGGGGCCAACGTCCTGACTTTC.

V is TRBV28 and J is TRBJ1-6, with TRBD1 matching 7 bases. The germline V gene encodes CDR1 MDHEN and CDR2 SYDVKM. This CDR3 region has 15 residues. With 3 bases clipped from V and 10 bases from J, the junction kept 9 bases outside the gene matches. In DNA, the CDR3 is TGTGCCAGCAGTTTTCAAGGGGGCGGAAGATCACCCCTCCACTTT. As protein: CASSFQGGGRSPLHF.

This rearrangement joins TRBV4-2 to TRBJ1-1, with D possibly matching TRBD1 (5 bases). Between the trimmed V and J ends, which lost 1 base and 3 bases, there was a span of 12 bases. The CDR3 covers 15 residues. Germline assignment: CDR1 LGHNA and CDR2 YNFKEQ. CDR3 amino acids: CASSQAQGKDTEAFF. DNA of the CDR3: TGTGCCAGCAGCCAAGCCCAGGGAAAGGACACTGAAGCTTTCTTT.

J is TRBJ1-3 and V is TRBV24-1; D gene unclear. The CDR3 covers 16 residues. V shed 4 bases and J shed 0 bases, with 12 bases lying between them. Germline V gives CDR1 KGHDR, CDR2 SFDVKD. Written as DNA, the CDR3 is TGTGCCACCAGTGACCCTGAATGGGCCTCTGGAAACACCATATATTTT. Encoded protein: CATSDPEWASGNTIYF.

CDR3 loop: CASSSGFNEQFF. CDR3 DNA sequence: TGTGCCAGCAGCTCAGGGTTCAATGAGCAGTTCTTC. The chain uses TRBV7-6 and TRBJ2-1; a possible D gene is TRBD1 (5 bases). The CDR3 sequence is 12 residues long. CDR1 SGHVS and CDR2 FNYEAQ come from the germline V gene. The V and J ends lost 4 bases and 6 bases respectively, with 7 bases between them.

The chain has TRBV5-4 and TRBJ2-1, with TRBD2 matching over 13 bases. Germline V gives CDR1 SGHNT, CDR2 YYREEE (reference sequence). The CDR3 sequence is 15 residues long. V was pared by 9 bases and J by 1 base, with 4 bases of the junction left unmatched. Written as DNA, the CDR3 is TGTGCCACGGGGACTAGCGGGGCTTCCTACAATGAGCAGTTCTTC. It encodes CATGTSGASYNEQFF.

The chain recombines TRBV4-1 with TRBJ2-7; D gene uncertain. V lost 0 bases to trimming and J lost 5 bases, with 8 bases between them. This CDR3 comprises 13 residues. Looked up from germline, CDR1 is MGHRA and CDR2 is YSYEKL. CDR3 in amino acids: CASSQDFVDEQYF. The CDR3 bases are TGCGCCAGCAGCCAAGATTTTGTCGACGAGCAGTACTTC.